Below, 17 T cell receptor beta chains from the same sample are listed, as sequenced in a study of beta chain features in type 1 diabetes. General study points: Type 1 diabetes patients had TCRB CDR3s that were shorter (moderately but significantly so) in all four CD4+ subsets.

No cognate antigen is known for these TCRs. The isolated RNA, all of it, was reverse transcribed, so expressed TCRB transcripts were what got sequenced. Only in-frame clones appear in the TCRdb table, and some are missing; sequencing was by immunoSEQ multiplex PCR. Of 640,000 or so clones listed, around 15% are singletons. Sequenced: naive CD4+ T cells from blood. These TCRs come from a man between 18 and 35 years old with type 1 diabetes.

The chain links TRBV10-3 to TRBJ2-1; 14 bases agree with TRBD2. This CDR3 contains 17 residues. Trimming at V came to 6 bases and at J to 5 bases, leaving 9 bases not matched to a gene. CDR1 is ENHRY and CDR2 is SYGVKD in the germline V gene. The DNA of the CDR3 is TGTGCCATCAGGATTGGGACTAGCGGGAGTTCGAACAATGAGCAGTTCTTC. Residues: CAIRIGTSGSSNNEQFF.

This clone was observed a handful of times. This sequence joins TRBV9 and TRBJ2-1; possible D gene TRBD2, 5 bases. This CDR3 region has 14 residues. Germline assignment: CDR1 SGDLS and CDR2 YYNGEE. Deletions cut 0 bases from V and 4 bases from J, with 8 bases between. CDR3 DNA: TGTGCCAGCAGCGTAGCGAGGGAATACAATGAGCAGTTCTTC. Encoded protein: CASSVAREYNEQFF.

The chain couples TRBV25-1 to TRBJ2-1, with D uncertain. This CDR3 region has 12 residues. Trimming removed 4 bases at V and 10 bases at J, with 11 bases between. Germline V lookup: CDR1 MGHDK, CDR2 SYGVNS. The CDR3 DNA reads TGTGCCAGCAGTGCCCGTCCTGGCGAGCAGTTCTTC. Translation: CASSARPGEQFF. The full variable domain, rest sourced from reference TRBV25-1 and TRBJ2-1, is EADIYQTPRYLVIGTGKKITLECSQTMGHDKMYWYQQDPGMELHLIHYSYGVNSTEKGDLSSESTVSRIRTEHFPLTLESARPSHTSQYLCASSARPGEQFFGPGTRLTVL.

This clone was seen only a few times. The chain joins TRBV30 to TRBJ2-7, with D perhaps TRBD1 (5 bases). CDR3 length equals 14 residues. V lost 0 bases and J 6 bases, leaving 15 bases between the germline ends. Per the germline V gene, CDR1 is GTSNPN and CDR2 is SVGIG (reference sequence). In DNA form, the CDR3 reads TGTGCCTGGAGTGTACTACACTCCCAGGGCGAGCAGTACTTC. It translates to CAWSVLHSQGEQYF.

This clone was seen a handful of times. V and J are TRBV6-1 and TRBJ2-6; D not resolved. Per the germline V gene, CDR1 is MNHNS and CDR2 is SASEGT. Between the trimmed V and J ends, which lost 8 bases and 2 bases, there was a span of 13 bases. The CDR3 extends over 15 amino acids. The CDR3 nucleotides read TGTGCCAGCCGTCGAGCCTTCACTGGGGCCAACGTCCTGACTTTC. It encodes CASRRAFTGANVLTF.

Here the CDR3 DNA reads TGTGCCAGCAGTGCAAGATCTAACTATGGCTACACCTTC. Its protein is CASSARSNYGYTF. The chain employs TRBV6-5 and TRBJ1-2; D is unclear. With 5 bases removed from V and 0 bases from J, the gap between germline ends came to 7 bases. Germline V gene data show CDR1 as MNHEY and CDR2 as SVGAGI. This CDR3 comprises 13 residues.

This clone was detected a few times. The V gene is TRBV7-9, the J gene TRBJ1-4; possibly TRBD1 for D (6 bases). CDR1 is SEHNR, CDR2 FQNEAQ, per germline (reference sequence). Trimming stripped 4 bases from V and 3 bases from J, with 12 bases between. This CDR3 region has 15 residues. CDR3 sequence reads: CASSSRGTPNEKLFF. The CDR3 bases are TGTGCCAGCAGCTCAAGGGGGACCCCTAATGAAAAACTGTTTTTT. Complete variable domain (other parts from reference TRBV7-9 and TRBJ1-4): DTGVSQNPRHKITKRGQNVTFRCDPISEHNRLYWYRQTLGQGPEFLTYFQNEAQLEKSRLLSDRFSAERPKGSFSTLEIQRTEQGDSAMYLCASSSRGTPNEKLFFGSGTQLSVL.

This chain connects TRBV5-4 to TRBJ2-5, with no clear D. The CDR3 has 16 amino acids. From germline, CDR1 is SGHNT and CDR2 YYREEE (reference sequence). Trimming cost V 0 bases and J 5 bases, with 17 bases left between them. The CDR3 coding sequence is TGTGCCAGCAGCTTGGCTGGCGCAGAGTCGAGGGAGACCCAGTACTTC. Its protein product is CASSLAGAESRETQYF.

V is TRBV6-6 and J is TRBJ2-5; TRBD1 matches at 9 bases. Germline V lookup: CDR1 MNHNY, CDR2 SVGAGI (reference sequence). The CDR3 has 13 amino acids. Losses at the gene ends were 6 bases for V and 5 bases for J; bases not matched to a gene: 4. The CDR3 sequence: CASSNRGRETQYF. The CDR3 DNA is TGTGCCAGCAGCAACAGGGGGCGGGAGACCCAGTACTTC.

In its sample, this clone was seen a few times. The chain is built from TRBV5-1 and TRBJ1-1; D is possibly TRBD1 (5 bases). Trimming took off 0 bases at V and 1 base at J, with 10 bases between the two ends. The CDR3 is 15 residues long. Per germline, CDR1 SGHRS and CDR2 YFSETQ. The CDR3 bases are TGCGCCAGCAGCTTGGGAGCGCAGGGGAACACTGAAGCTTTCTTT. Translating gives CASSLGAQGNTEAFF.

This chain links TRBV4-2 with TRBJ2-3; 10 bases map to TRBD2. This CDR3 is 17 amino acids long. CDR1 is LGHNA, CDR2 YNFKEQ, per germline. V lost 2 bases and J lost 3; bases outside the gene matches: 8. The CDR3 sequence: CASSQKRGGSSTDTQYF. The CDR3 coding sequence is TGTGCCAGCAGCCAAAAGCGGGGGGGATCTAGTACAGATACGCAGTATTTT.

The genes are TRBV7-2 and TRBJ2-7; D is undetermined. The CDR3 runs 15 residues. V dropped 0 bases and J dropped 1 base, with 10 bases sitting between them. The germline V gene encodes CDR1 SGHTA and CDR2 FQGNSA. DNA for the CDR3: TGTGCCAGCAGCTTAGCCGGCCCGGTATCCTACGAGCAGTACTTC. It specifies CASSLAGPVSYEQYF.

This clone came up a few times. This chain links TRBV30 with TRBJ1-5, with 10 bases identical to TRBD1. V lost 5 bases to trimming and J lost 3 bases; unmatched junction nucleotides: 4. This CDR3 has 14 residues. The V gene's germline CDR1 is GTSNPN and CDR2 SVGIG (reference sequence). CDR3 protein: CAWGTGVANQPQHF. The CDR3 DNA reads as TGTGCCTGGGGGACAGGGGTCGCCAATCAGCCCCAGCATTTT.

The CDR3 coding sequence is TGTGCCAGCAGTGAAGGGACGGTATATGGCTACACCTTC. Its translation is CASSEGTVYGYTF. This chain uses TRBV6-1 with TRBJ1-2, with D hard to call. Between the trimmed V and J ends, which lost 1 base and 5 bases, there was a span of 8 bases. CDR1 and CDR2 from the germline V gene are MNHNS and SASEGT. The CDR3 loop spans 13 amino acids.

V usage is TRBV19 and J usage is TRBJ2-3, with unresolved D. CDR1 LNHDA and CDR2 SQIVND come from the germline V gene (reference sequence). There are 12 residues in the CDR3. Trimming shortened V by 5 bases and J by 5 bases, and 8 bases separated the two germline ends. CDR3 residues: CASSRHVDTQYF. The CDR3 DNA sequence: TGTGCCAGTAGTCGCCATGTAGATACGCAGTATTTT.

Points on this clone: This same CDR3 is encoded by further DNA sequences in the sample. This chain uses TRBV2 with TRBJ1-1; D unclear. Germline V gene lookup returns CDR1 SNHLY and CDR2 FYNNEI. V was trimmed by 2 bases and J by 1 base, leaving 2 bases between them. This CDR3 spans 12 amino acids. The CDR3 sequence: CASSERNTEAFF. The DNA of the CDR3 is TGTGCCAGCAGTGAACGGAACACTGAAGCTTTCTTT. Based on the CDR3 plus reference TRBV2 and TRBJ1-1, the full variable domain is EPEVTQTPSHQVTQMGQEVILRCVPISNHLYFYWYRQILGQKVEFLVSFYNNEISEKSEIFDDQFSVERPDGSNFTLKIRSTKLEDSAMYFCASSERNTEAFFGQGTRLTVV.

The V and J genes are TRBV19 and TRBJ1-1; a weak D match, TRBD1 (6 bases). The V end lost 5 bases, the J end lost 1 base, and 11 bases lay between the germline ends. The CDR3 consists of 14 residues. Germline V gene sequence: CDR1 LNHDA, CDR2 SQIVND (reference sequence). The CDR3 spells CASSLQGGNTEAFF. The CDR3 DNA reads as TGTGCCAGTAGTCTACAGGGCGGGAACACTGAAGCTTTCTTT.